One TCR beta chain is described in this entry. The PCR had 60 Vbeta and 13 Jbeta primers. Sequenced by immunoSEQ multiplex PCR; TCRdb stores in-frame clones only, minus some. The data contain around 27,000 clones, about 64% of them singletons. The sample belongs to a study of cytomegalovirus exposure and HLA in healthy donors. J lost 0 bases, V lost 4 bases, and 10 bases had no gene match. The CDR3 consists of 18 residues. Germline loops: CDR1 SGHRS, CDR2 YFSETQ. Material for sequencing was PBMCs. This TCR came from a male donor in good health and CMV-seropositive. The V gene is TRBV5-1, the J gene TRBJ1-6; 7 bases map to TRBD1. For the CDR3, the DNA is TGCGCCAGCAGCCCAACCCCGGGACAGAGCTCCTATAATTCACCCCTCCACTTT. Its translation is CASSPTPGQSSYNSPLHF.